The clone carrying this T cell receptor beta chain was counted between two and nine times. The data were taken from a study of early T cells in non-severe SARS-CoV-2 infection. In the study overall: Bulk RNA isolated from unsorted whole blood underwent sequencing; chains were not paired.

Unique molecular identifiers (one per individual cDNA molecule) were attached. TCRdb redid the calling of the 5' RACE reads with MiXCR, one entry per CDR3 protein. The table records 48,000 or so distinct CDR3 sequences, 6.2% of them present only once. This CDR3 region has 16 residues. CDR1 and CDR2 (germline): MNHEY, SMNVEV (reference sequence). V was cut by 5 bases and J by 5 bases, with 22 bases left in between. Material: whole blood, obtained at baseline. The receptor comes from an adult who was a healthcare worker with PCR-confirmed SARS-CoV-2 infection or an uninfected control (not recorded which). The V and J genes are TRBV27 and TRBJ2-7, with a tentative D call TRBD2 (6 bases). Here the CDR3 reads CASSPGGRPFRNEQYF. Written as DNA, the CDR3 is TGTGCCAGCAGTCCCGGGGGTCGACCGTTTAGGAACGAGCAGTACTTC.